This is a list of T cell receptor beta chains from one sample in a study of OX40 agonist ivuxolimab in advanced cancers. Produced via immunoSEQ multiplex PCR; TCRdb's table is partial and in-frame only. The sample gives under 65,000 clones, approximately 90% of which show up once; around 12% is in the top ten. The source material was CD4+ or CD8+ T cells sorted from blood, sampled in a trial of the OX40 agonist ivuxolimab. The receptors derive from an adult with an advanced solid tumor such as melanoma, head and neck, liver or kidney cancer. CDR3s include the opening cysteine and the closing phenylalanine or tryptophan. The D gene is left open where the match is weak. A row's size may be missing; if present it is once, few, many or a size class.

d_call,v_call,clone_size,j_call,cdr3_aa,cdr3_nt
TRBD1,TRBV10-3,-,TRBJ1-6,CAISPYRGAESPLHF,TGTGCCATCAGCCCCTACAGGGGTGCGGAATCACCCCTCCACTTT
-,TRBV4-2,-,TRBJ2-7,CASTEDSIITYEQYF,TGTGCCAGCACCGAGGACTCGATAATTACCTACGAGCAGTACTTC
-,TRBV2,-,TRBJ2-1,CASSESQSSYNEQFF,TGTGCCAGCAGTGAAAGTCAGAGCTCCTACAATGAGCAGTTCTTC
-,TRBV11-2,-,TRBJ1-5,CASSLAPDRDQPQHF,TGTGCCAGCAGCTTAGCCCCGGACAGAGATCAGCCCCAGCATTTT
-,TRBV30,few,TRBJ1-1,CAWSIMAVRDF,TGTGCCTGGAGTATCATGGCTGTCCGGGACTTT
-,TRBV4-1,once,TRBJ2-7,CASSRLGLYEQYF,TGCGCCAGCAGCCGCCTGGGTCTTTACGAGCAGTACTTC
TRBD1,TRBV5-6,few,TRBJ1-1,CASSLWGQSNTEAFF,TGTGCCAGCAGCTTGTGGGGACAGAGTAACACTGAAGCTTTCTTT
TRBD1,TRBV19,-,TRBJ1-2,CASSARQGRSRGYTF,TGTGCCAGTAGTGCCAGACAGGGAAGGTCGAGGGGCTACACCTTC
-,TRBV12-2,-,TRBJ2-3,CASRQSGTRCTDTQYF,TGTGCAAGTCGCCAAAGCGGGACTAGATGTACAGATACGCAGTATTTT
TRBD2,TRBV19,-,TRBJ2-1,CASSMGLAGSHYNEQFF,TGTGCCAGTAGTATGGGACTAGCGGGATCCCATTACAATGAGCAGTTCTTC
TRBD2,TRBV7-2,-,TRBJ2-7,CASSLLSGAYEQYF,TGTGCCAGCAGCTTATTGAGCGGGGCCTACGAGCAGTACTTC
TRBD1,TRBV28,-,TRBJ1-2,CASSLGTGKSYTF,TGTGCCAGCAGTTTAGGGACAGGGAAAAGCTACACCTTC
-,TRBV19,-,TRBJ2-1,CASSPRTFGFKNEQFF,TGTGCCAGTAGTCCACGGACCTTCGGGTTTAAGAATGAGCAGTTCTTC
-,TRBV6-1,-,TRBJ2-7,CAGRWGVSYEQYF,TGTGCCGGCAGGTGGGGGGTCTCCTACGAGCAGTACTTC
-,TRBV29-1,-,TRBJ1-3,CSATGGLAGNTIYF,TGCAGCGCCACTGGAGGATTGGCTGGAAACACCATATATTTT
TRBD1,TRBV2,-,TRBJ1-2,CASIPRRVGQGIRGYTF,TGTGCCAGCATCCCCCGTCGCGTCGGACAGGGGATTAGGGGCTACACCTTC
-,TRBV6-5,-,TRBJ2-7,CASSYSTSAEQYF,TGTGCCAGCAGTTACTCGACAAGCGCCGAGCAGTACTTC
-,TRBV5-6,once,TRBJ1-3,CASSATTGLPSGNTIYF,TGTGCCAGCAGCGCAACTACAGGGCTCCCCTCTGGAAACACCATATATTTT
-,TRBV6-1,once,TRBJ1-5,CASSGSRGRYQPQHF,TGTGCCAGCAGCGGAAGCCGGGGGCGATATCAGCCCCAGCATTTT
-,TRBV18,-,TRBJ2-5,CASSPPLQDYQKETQYF,TGTGCCAGCTCACCACCGCTTCAGGACTATCAAAAAGAGACCCAGTACTTC
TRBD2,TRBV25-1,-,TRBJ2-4,CASTRKPAGGRAKNIQYF,TGTGCCAGCACTCGGAAGCCAGCGGGGGGTAGAGCCAAAAACATTCAGTACTTC
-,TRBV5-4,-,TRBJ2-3,CASSPPTRTDTQYF,TGTGCCAGCAGCCCCCCGACCAGAACGGATACGCAGTATTTT
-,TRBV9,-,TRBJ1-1,CASSVVGLRGTEAFF,TGTGCCAGCAGCGTAGTCGGCCTCCGGGGCACTGAAGCTTTCTTT
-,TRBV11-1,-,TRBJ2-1,CASSPPLGRPLNNEQFF,TGTGCCAGCAGCCCCCCCCTGGGCCGACCTCTGAACAATGAGCAGTTCTTC
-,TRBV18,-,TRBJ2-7,CASSAGHGSYEQYF,TGTGCCAGCTCAGCAGGGCACGGGTCCTACGAGCAGTACTTC
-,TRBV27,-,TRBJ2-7,CASSFGTGQTPYEQYF,TGTGCCAGCAGTTTTGGAACCGGACAGACACCCTACGAGCAGTACTTC
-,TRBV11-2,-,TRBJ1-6,CASSLRPRDSPLHF,TGTGCCAGCAGCTTAAGGCCACGGGATTCACCCCTCCACTTT
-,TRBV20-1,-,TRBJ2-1,CSAPLDIEQFF,TGCAGTGCCCCCCTCGATATTGAGCAGTTCTTC
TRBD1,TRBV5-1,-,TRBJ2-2,CASSPGQGSIGELFF,TGCGCCAGCAGCCCGGGACAGGGTAGTATCGGGGAGCTGTTTTTT
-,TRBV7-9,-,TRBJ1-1,CASRPVGTLNTEAFF,TGTGCCAGCAGGCCAGTGGGGACACTGAACACTGAAGCTTTCTTT
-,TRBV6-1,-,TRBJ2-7,CASSSGTLGEQYF,TGTGCCTCTTCCTCCGGGACGCTTGGCGAGCAGTACTTC
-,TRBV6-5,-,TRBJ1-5,CASSYSTHSNQPQHF,TGTGCCAGCAGTTACTCCACGCATAGCAATCAGCCCCAGCATTTT
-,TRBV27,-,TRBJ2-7,CASSFQGWGYEQYF,TGTGCCAGCAGTTTTCAGGGATGGGGTTACGAGCAGTACTTC
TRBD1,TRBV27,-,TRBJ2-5,CASSPFPGQGAVQYF,TGTGCCAGCAGTCCTTTTCCGGGACAGGGGGCGGTGCAGTACTTC
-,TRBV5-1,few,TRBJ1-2,CASSLGGTIRGYGYTF,TGCGCCAGCAGCTTGGGAGGTACAATAAGAGGCTATGGCTACACCTTC
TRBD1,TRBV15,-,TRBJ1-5,CATSRGRGPDQPQHF,TGTGCCACCAGCAGAGGCAGGGGGCCGGATCAGCCCCAGCATTTT
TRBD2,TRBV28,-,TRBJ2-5,CASTLLAGDGETQYF,TGTGCCAGCACCCTACTAGCGGGAGATGGAGAGACCCAGTACTTC
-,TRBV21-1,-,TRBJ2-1,CASSRLAGVYNEQFF,TGTGCCAGCAGCAGGCTAGCGGGGGTCTACAATGAGCAGTTCTTC
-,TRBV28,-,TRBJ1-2,CASSFGVDGYTF,TGTGCCAGCAGTTTTGGGGTTGACGGCTACACCTTC
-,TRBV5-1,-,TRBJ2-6,CASSTLSGANVLTF,TGCGCCAGCAGCACCCTTTCTGGGGCCAACGTCCTGACTTTC
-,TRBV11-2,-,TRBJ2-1,CASSFGAGNEQFF,TGTGCCAGCAGCTTTGGGGCTGGTAATGAGCAGTTCTTC
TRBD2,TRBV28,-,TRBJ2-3,CASRVAGDTDTQYF,TGTGCCAGCAGGGTAGCGGGGGACACAGATACGCAGTATTTT
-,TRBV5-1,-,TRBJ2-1,CASSSSSYNEQFF,TGCGCCAGCAGCTCCAGCTCCTACAATGAGCAGTTCTTC
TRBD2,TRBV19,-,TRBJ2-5,CASDPRGRAYQETQYF,TGTGCCAGTGACCCCCGGGGGAGGGCCTACCAAGAGACCCAGTACTTC
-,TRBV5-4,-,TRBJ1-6,CASSDRASAPNNSPLHF,TGTGCCAGCAGCGACCGAGCTTCAGCCCCCAATAATTCACCCCTCCACTTT
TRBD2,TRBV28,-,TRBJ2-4,CASRPGGSKNIQYF,TGTGCCAGCCGCCCCGGGGGGAGCAAAAACATTCAGTACTTC
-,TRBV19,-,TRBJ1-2,CASTPGNYGYTF,TGTGCCAGTACCCCCGGGAACTATGGCTACACCTTC
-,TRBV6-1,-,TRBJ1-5,CASSEVIAGLSNQPQHF,TGTGCCAGCAGTGAAGTCATCGCAGGACTTAGCAATCAGCCCCAGCATTTT
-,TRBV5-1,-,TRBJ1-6,CASSLGTVSSSYNSPLHF,TGCGCCAGCAGCTTGGGGACAGTTTCCAGCTCCTATAATTCACCCCTCCACTTT
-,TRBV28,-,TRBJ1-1,CASSPPGQGNTEAFF,TGTGCCAGCAGCCCTCCCGGCCAGGGGAACACTGAAGCTTTCTTT
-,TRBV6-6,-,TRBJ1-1,CASSRKITGSTEAFF,TGTGCCAGCAGCCGAAAAATTACAGGGTCCACTGAAGCTTTCTTT
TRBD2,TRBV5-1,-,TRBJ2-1,CASSPQLAGAKEQFF,TGCGCCAGCAGCCCCCAACTAGCGGGAGCAAAAGAGCAGTTCTTC
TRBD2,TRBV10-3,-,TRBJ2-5,CAIRASSGQETQYF,TGTGCCATCAGAGCATCTAGCGGCCAAGAGACCCAGTACTTC
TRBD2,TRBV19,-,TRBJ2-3,CASSMTFTSGGVQYF,TGTGCCAGTAGTATGACCTTTACTAGCGGGGGGGTGCAGTATTTT
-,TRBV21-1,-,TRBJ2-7,CASGFTSGRSYEQYF,TGTGCCAGCGGCTTTACTAGCGGGAGGTCCTACGAGCAGTACTTC
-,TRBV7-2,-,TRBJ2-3,CASSLYGSTDTQYF,TGTGCCAGCAGTCTGTACGGCAGCACAGATACGCAGTATTTT
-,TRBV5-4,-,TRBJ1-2,CASSSDSLYGYTF,TGTGCCAGCAGTTCCGACAGCCTCTATGGCTACACCTTC
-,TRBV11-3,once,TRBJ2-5,CASSLMGQQETQYF,TGTGCCAGCAGCTTAATGGGGCAACAAGAGACCCAGTACTTC
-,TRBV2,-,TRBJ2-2,CASSGGGHSGELFF,TGTGCCAGCAGTGGTGGGGGGCATAGCGGGGAGCTGTTTTTT